This TCR beta chain is from a study of T cell changes during pregnancy in multiple sclerosis (dated by TCRdb to 2018 to 2020). Describing the broader study: The study looked at changes in the T cell repertoire across pregnancy in women with multiple sclerosis.

On this clone itself: What antigen it recognizes has not been identified. The record has no base qualities; no much larger clone is one base away.

V gives up 4 bases and J gives up 0 bases, and the segment between their germline ends measures 15 bases. From cysteine to phenylalanine, the CDR3 is 16 amino acids long. CDR3 DNA is the only sequence kept; it has 48 bases, read in frame from the first base. CDR1 and CDR2 (LNHDA, SQIVND) derive from the germline V gene (reference sequence). The library was built by means of the immunoSEQ multiplex PCR assay. TCRdb took over this immuneACCESS table, retaining in-frame rearrangements with V and J assigned. Such tables are incomplete; in checked studies, under half of the missing clones stem from an unresolved V gene, and the remainder is unexplained. The sample data list approximately 48,000 clones, and 94% of these were observed just once. The leading ten clones occupy roughly 0.58% of the sample.

In this chain, TRBV19 is recombined with TRBJ1-1; a weak D assignment points to TRBD1 (5 bases agree). Here the sequenced sample was CD4+ T cells from peripheral blood mononuclear cells, taken in the second trimester of pregnancy. The sequence was obtained from a female donor with multiple sclerosis, enrolled in a pregnancy study. The nucleotides are TGTGCCAGTAGTACGAACCGACAGATACTGAACACTGAAGCTTTCTTT. Its coded protein is CASSTNRQILNTEAFF.